This entry features one TCR beta chain sequence. Its antigen is not known. These data belong to a study of blood T cells in healthy people across ages. A second PCR of 7 to 11 cycles used a sample-barcoded 5' primer and a J-beta primer mix. TCRdb called the 5' RACE reads again in MiXCR, with one record for every CDR3 protein. Of hundreds of thousands of distinct CDR3 sequences listed, 62% are singletons. The V gene lost 0 bases and the J gene lost 5 bases, with 14 bases spanning the gap. In germline, CDR1 is ENHRY, CDR2 SYGVKD. The CDR3 runs to 16 residues. Study-wide points: The study could not conclusively compare naive and antigen-experienced cells, given its unsorted PBMCs. Diversity figures based on one million T cells were deemed too low. Donors of long life had a larger count of naive CD4+ cells and greater diversity than aged donors.

V and J are TRBV10-3 and TRBJ2-4, with D possibly matching TRBD1 (5 bases). Sequencing was performed on blood. This clonotype was sampled from a man aged 30 to 45 in good health. This chain's CDR3 is CAISESRQGSQNIQYF. The CDR3 bases are TGTGCCATCAGTGAGTCCAGGCAGGGCTCGCAAAACATTCAGTACTTC.